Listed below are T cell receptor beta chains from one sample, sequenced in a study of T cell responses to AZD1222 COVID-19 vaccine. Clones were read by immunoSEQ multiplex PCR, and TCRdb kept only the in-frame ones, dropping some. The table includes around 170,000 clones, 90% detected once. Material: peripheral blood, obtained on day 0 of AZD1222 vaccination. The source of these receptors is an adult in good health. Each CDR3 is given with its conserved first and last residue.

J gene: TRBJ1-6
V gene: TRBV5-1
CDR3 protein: CASSLGQTNSPLHF

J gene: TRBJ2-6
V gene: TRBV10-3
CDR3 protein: CAISGDVGSSGANVLTF

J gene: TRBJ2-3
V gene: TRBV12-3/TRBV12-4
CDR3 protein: CASSFVGDTQYF

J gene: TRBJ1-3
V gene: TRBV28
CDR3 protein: CASSSNQGTRSGNTIYF

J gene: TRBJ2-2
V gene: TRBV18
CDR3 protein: CASSSSGGDTGELFF

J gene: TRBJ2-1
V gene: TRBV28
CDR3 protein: CASVKGGGSYNEQFF

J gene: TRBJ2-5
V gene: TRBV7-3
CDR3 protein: CASSQNQGAGETQYF

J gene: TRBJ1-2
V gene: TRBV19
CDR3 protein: CASSIGRGPEGYTF

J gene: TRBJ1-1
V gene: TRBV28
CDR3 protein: CASTPYQVNTEAFF

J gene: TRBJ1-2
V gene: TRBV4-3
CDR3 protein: CASSHRQTYGYTF

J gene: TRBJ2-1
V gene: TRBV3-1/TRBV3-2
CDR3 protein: CASSQGWRYGALSYNEQFF

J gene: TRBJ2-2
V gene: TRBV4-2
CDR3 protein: CASSQGLAATGELFF

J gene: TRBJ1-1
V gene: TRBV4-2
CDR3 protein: CASSQEVRTANTEAFF